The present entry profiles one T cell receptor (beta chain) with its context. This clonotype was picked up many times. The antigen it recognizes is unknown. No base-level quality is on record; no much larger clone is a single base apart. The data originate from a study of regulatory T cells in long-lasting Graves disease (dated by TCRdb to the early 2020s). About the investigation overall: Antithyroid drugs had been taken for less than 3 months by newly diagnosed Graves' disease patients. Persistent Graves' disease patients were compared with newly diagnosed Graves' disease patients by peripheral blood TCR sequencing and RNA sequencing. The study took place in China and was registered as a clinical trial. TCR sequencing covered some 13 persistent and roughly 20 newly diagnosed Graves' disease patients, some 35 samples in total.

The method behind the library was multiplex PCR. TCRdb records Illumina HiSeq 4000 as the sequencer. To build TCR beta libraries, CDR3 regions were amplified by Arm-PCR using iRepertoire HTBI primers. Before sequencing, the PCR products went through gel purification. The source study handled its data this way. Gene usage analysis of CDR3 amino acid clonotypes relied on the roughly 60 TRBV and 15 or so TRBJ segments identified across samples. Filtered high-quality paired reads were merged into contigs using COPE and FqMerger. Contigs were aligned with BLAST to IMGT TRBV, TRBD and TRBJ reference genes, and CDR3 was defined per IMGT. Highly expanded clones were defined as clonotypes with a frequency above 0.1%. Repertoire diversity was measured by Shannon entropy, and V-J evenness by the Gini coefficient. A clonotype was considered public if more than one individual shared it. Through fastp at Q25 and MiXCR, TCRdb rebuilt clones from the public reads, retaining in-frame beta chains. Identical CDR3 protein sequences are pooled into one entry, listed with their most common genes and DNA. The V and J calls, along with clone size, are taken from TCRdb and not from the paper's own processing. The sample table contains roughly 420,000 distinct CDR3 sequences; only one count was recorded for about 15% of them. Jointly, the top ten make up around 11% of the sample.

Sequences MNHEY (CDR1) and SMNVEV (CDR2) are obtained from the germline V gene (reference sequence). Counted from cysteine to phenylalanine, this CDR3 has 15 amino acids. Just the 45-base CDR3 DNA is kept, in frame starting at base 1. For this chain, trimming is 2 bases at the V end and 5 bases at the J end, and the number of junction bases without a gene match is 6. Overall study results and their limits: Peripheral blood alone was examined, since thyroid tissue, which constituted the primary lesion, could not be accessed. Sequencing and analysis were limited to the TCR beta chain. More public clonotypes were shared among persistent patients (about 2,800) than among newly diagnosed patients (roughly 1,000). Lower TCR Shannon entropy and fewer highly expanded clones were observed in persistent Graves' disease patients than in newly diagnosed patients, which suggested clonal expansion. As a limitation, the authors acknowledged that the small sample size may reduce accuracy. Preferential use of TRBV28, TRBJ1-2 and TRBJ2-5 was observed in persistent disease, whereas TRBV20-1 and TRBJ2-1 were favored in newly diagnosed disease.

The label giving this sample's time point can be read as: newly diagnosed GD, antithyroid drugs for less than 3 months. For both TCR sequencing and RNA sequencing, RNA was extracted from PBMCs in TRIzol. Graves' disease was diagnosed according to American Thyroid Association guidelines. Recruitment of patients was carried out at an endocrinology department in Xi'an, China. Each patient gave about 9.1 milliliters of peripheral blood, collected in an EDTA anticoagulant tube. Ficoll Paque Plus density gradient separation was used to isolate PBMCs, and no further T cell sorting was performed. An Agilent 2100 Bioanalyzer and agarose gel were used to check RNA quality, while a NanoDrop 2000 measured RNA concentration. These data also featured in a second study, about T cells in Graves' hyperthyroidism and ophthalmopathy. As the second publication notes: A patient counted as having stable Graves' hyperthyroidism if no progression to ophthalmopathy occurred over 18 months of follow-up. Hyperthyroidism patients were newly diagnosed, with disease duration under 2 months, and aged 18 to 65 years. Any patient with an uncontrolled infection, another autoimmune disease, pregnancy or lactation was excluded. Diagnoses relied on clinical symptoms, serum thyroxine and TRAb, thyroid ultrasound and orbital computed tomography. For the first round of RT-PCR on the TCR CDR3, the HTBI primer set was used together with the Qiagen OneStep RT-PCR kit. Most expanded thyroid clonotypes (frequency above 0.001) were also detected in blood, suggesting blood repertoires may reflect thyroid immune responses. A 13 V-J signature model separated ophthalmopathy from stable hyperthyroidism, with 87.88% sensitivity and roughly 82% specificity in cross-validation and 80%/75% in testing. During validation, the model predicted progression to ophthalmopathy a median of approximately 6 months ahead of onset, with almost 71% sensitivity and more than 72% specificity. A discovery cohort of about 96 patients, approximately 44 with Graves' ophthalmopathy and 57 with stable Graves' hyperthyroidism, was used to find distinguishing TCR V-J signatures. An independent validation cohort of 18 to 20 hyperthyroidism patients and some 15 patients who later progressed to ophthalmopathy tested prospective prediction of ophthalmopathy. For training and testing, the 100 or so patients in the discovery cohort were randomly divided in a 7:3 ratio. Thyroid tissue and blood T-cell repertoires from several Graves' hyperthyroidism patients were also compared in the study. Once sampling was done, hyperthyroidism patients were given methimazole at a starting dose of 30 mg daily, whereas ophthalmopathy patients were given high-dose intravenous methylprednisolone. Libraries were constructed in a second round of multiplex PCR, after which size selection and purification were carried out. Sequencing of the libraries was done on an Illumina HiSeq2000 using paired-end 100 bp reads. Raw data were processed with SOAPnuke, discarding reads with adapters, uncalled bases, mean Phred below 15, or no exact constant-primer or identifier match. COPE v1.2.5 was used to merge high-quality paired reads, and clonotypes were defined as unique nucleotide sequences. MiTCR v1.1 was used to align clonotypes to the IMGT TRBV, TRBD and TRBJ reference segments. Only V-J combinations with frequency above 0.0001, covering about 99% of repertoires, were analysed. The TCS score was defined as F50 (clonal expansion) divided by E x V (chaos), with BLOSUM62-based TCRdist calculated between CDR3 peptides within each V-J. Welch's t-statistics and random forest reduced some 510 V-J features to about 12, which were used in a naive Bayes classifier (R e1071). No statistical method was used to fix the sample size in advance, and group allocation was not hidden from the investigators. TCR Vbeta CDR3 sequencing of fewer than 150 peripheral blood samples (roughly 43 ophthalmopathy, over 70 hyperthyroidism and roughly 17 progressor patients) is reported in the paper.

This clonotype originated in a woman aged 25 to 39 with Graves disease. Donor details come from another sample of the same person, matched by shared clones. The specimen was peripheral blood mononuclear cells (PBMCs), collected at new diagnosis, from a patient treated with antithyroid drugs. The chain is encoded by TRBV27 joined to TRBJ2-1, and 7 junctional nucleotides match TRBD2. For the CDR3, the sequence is CASSLISGYNNEQFF. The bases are TGTGCCAGCAGTTTAATTAGCGGGTATAACAATGAGCAGTTCTTC.